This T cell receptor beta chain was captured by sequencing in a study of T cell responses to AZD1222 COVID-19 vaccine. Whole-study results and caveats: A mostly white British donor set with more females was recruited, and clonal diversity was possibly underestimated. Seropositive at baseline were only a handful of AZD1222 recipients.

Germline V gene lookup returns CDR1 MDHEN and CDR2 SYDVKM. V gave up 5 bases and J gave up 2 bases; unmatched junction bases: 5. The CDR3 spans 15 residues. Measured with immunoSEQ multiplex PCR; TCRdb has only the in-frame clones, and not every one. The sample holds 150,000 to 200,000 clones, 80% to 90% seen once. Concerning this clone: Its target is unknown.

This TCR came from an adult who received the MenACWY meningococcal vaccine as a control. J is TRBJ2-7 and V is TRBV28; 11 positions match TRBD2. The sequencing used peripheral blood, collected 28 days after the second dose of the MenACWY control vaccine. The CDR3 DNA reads TGTGCCAGCAGTCCGCTAGCGGGAGGTCCCTACGAGCAGTACTTC. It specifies CASSPLAGGPYEQYF.